Presented here are 30 T cell receptor beta chains from one specimen sequenced in a study of identical twins. TCRdb passed the 5' RACE reads through MiXCR, listing each CDR3 protein once. The sample gives hundreds of thousands of distinct CDR3 sequences, 9% to 15% of which show up once; around 1.5% is in the top ten. These sequences were also reported in another study, on yellow fever vaccine responses in identical twins.

Input material: PBMCs. The receptors come from a woman aged 18 to 35 in good health.

This chain joins TRBV10-3 and TRBJ2-7, with D possibly matching TRBD2 (5 bases). Trimming took 6 bases from V and 2 from J, leaving 14 bases between them. The CDR3 extends over 14 amino acids. Germline-derived CDR1 and CDR2 are ENHRY and SYGVKD. CDR3: CAISRGDITYEQYF. The CDR3 nucleotides are TGTGCCATCAGCCGGGGAGACATTACCTACGAGCAGTACTTC.

J is TRBJ2-2 and V is TRBV11-2; 8 positions match TRBD2. CDR1 is SGHAT and CDR2 is FQNNGV in the germline V gene. CDR3 size: 17 residues. The J segment lost 8 bases and the V segment lost 0 bases, leaving 11 bases of the junction unmatched. CDR3 residues: CASSLEMMREVQGELFF. The CDR3, as DNA: TGTGCCAGCAGCTTAGAGATGATGCGGGAGGTCCAAGGGGAGCTGTTTTTT.

This chain joins TRBV15 and TRBJ2-3; possible D gene TRBD2, 6 bases. Trimming took off 5 bases at V and 6 bases at J, with 30 bases between the two ends. The length of the CDR3 is 19 residues. Germline loops: CDR1 LNHNV, CDR2 YYDKDF (reference sequence). The CDR3 loop reads CATSRYFLSGTQWRDTQYF. The CDR3 DNA reads as TGTGCCACCAGCCGATACTTCTTGTCTGGGACTCAGTGGAGGGATACGCAGTATTTT. The variable domain in full, completed from reference TRBV15 and TRBJ2-3, reads DAMVIQNPRYQVTQFGKPVTLSCSQTLNHNVMYWYQQKSSQAPKLLFHYYDKDFNNEADTPDNFQSRRPNTSFCFLDIRSPGLGDTAMYLCATSRYFLSGTQWRDTQYFGPGTRLTVL.

A few counts support this clonotype. The chain joins TRBV4-1 to TRBJ1-6; TRBD1 matches at 9 bases. Unmatched junction bases numbered 9, after V lost 0 bases and J lost 9 bases. This CDR3 has 17 residues. The V gene's germline CDR1 is MGHRA and CDR2 YSYEKL. CDR3 in amino acids: CASSQDPRTGGVSPLHF. DNA of the CDR3: TGCGCCAGCAGCCAAGATCCCCGAACAGGGGGCGTTTCACCCCTCCACTTT.

This clonotype has only a few counts. The chain has TRBV18 and TRBJ2-5; 8 bases agree with TRBD2. The CDR3 totals 14 residues. Germline V gene data show CDR1 as KGHSH and CDR2 as LQKENI. V lost 4 bases, J lost 5 bases, and 6 bases stayed unmatched. This CDR3 reads CASSQRAGEETQYF. The CDR3 DNA reads TGTGCCAGCTCACAAAGAGCGGGAGAGGAGACCCAGTACTTC.

This clonotype was observed a handful of times. V is TRBV20-1 and J is TRBJ1-6; D is undetermined. The V and J ends lost 3 bases and 4 bases respectively, with 4 bases between them. From germline, CDR1 is DFQATT and CDR2 SNEGSKA (reference sequence). The CDR3 spans 12 residues. The CDR3 DNA sequence: TGCAGTGCTAGCTTATATAATTCACCCCTCCACTTT. Its protein product is CSASLYNSPLHF.

At least ten counts were recorded for this clonotype. V is TRBV29-1 and J is TRBJ2-3; D not resolved. The CDR3 runs to 15 residues. Germline-derived CDR1 and CDR2 are SQVTM and ANQGSEA. V gave up 7 bases and J gave up 5 bases, with 22 bases separating them. CDR3 amino acids: CSASTVAGWGDTQYF. The DNA of the CDR3 is TGCAGCGCCTCGACGGTCGCAGGCTGGGGAGATACGCAGTATTTT.

The chain combines TRBV12-3 or TRBV12-4 with TRBJ1-1, with 7 bases identical to TRBD1. Trimming cost V 4 bases and J 0 bases; bases outside gene matches: 8. There are 16 residues in the CDR3. This chain's CDR3 is CASSSPQGSLNTEAFF. The CDR3 nucleotides are TGTGCCAGCAGTTCCCCACAGGGGTCTTTGAACACTGAAGCTTTCTTT.

This clonotype was counted many times. In DNA form, the CDR3 reads TGTGCCAGCAGTGACAGGGGATCTGGGGCCAACGTCCTGACTTTC. Translating gives CASSDRGSGANVLTF. The J gene is TRBJ2-6, the V gene TRBV12-3 or TRBV12-4; the match to TRBD1 covers 8 bases. V dropped 5 bases and J dropped 1; count of bases not matched to a gene: 1. This CDR3 region has 15 residues.

This rearrangement joins TRBV5-1 to TRBJ2-3; 11 positions match TRBD2. Germline V gene lookup returns CDR1 SGHRS and CDR2 YFSETQ. This CDR3 has 15 residues. The trim removed 3 bases at V and 3 bases at J, leaving 3 bases unmatched. This CDR3 reads CASSYWTSGTDTQYF. The CDR3 nucleotides are TGCGCCAGCAGCTACTGGACTAGCGGGACAGATACGCAGTATTTT.

The V and J genes are TRBV27 and TRBJ2-3; 9 nucleotides agree with TRBD2. Germline trimming cut 0 bases from V and 2 bases from J; bases unmatched to any gene: 6. CDR3 size: 17 residues. Germline CDR1 MNHEY, CDR2 SMNVEV (reference sequence). The CDR3 protein is CASSLSGRTSATDTQYF. In DNA form, the CDR3 reads TGTGCCAGCAGTTTATCGGGTCGGACTAGCGCCACAGATACGCAGTATTTT.

This clonotype was recorded a few times. The V call is TRBV12-3 or TRBV12-4, the J call TRBJ2-7; 12 bases align to TRBD2. V lost 7 bases and J lost 6; bases outside the gene matches: 7. CDR3 size: 14 residues. The CDR3 protein is CASNKGLAGSEQYF. The CDR3 DNA is TGTGCCAGCAACAAAGGACTAGCGGGAAGCGAGCAGTACTTC.

DNA of the CDR3: TGTGCCAGCCAAAGCGGGGGGGTCCCAGATACGCAGTATTTT. Protein: CASQSGGVPDTQYF. V and J are TRBV27 and TRBJ2-3; 10 positions agree with TRBD2. From germline, CDR1 is MNHEY and CDR2 SMNVEV (reference sequence). V dropped 8 bases and J dropped 4; count of bases not matched to a gene: 6. CDR3 length: 14 residues.

This clonotype was seen at least ten times. The chain couples TRBV11-2 to TRBJ2-3, with unresolved D. Trimming cost V 1 base and J 2 bases, with 13 bases left between them. The CDR3 is 16 residues long. Germline V gives CDR1 SGHAT, CDR2 FQNNGV. The CDR3 is CASSLAGRFDTDTQYF. The CDR3 nucleotides read TGTGCCAGCAGCTTAGCGGGTCGGTTTGACACAGATACGCAGTATTTT.

This clonotype turned up a few times. J is TRBJ2-4 and V is TRBV12-3 or TRBV12-4; 7 bases are shared with TRBD2. The CDR3 contains 15 residues. Trimming cost V 2 bases and J 8 bases; bases outside gene matches: 9. CDR3 sequence: CASSLLSGALDIQYF. The CDR3 coding sequence is TGTGCCAGCAGTTTATTGAGCGGGGCCCTGGACATTCAGTACTTC.

The V and J genes are TRBV4-2 and TRBJ2-1, with 7 bases that match TRBD2. V was pared by 1 base and J by 10 bases, with 7 bases of the junction left unmatched. CDR1 is LGHNA and CDR2 is YNFKEQ in the germline V gene. This CDR3 is built from 14 residues. The CDR3 nucleotides are TGTGCCAGCAGCCAAGGATCGGCGGGAGACGAGCAGTTCTTC. Translation: CASSQGSAGDEQFF.

The rearrangement uses TRBV10-1 and TRBJ2-3, with a possible D match to TRBD2 (6 bases). CDR1 is WNHNN, CDR2 SYGVQD, per germline (reference sequence). With 1 base removed from V and 2 bases from J, the gap between germline ends came to 10 bases. This CDR3 region has 15 residues. This CDR3 is CASSEYGGDTDTQYF. DNA for the CDR3: TGCGCCAGCAGTGAGTATGGCGGGGACACAGATACGCAGTATTTT.

The sample holds many counts of this clonotype. The CDR3 sequence: CASSYTELAQQETQYF. CDR3 coding DNA: TGTGCCAGCAGCTATACAGAACTAGCACAACAAGAGACCCAGTACTTC. The chain is built from TRBV11-2 and TRBJ2-5, with a tentative D call TRBD2 (6 bases). Germline CDR1 is SGHAT and CDR2 is FQNNGV. The CDR3 runs to 16 residues. Trimming pared 4 bases from V and 2 bases from J, leaving 17 bases between. Variable domain in full (rest from reference TRBV11-2 and TRBJ2-5): EAGVAQSPRYKIIEKRQSVAFWCNPISGHATLYWYQQILGQGPKLLIQFQNNGVVDDSQLPKDRFSAERLKGVDSTLKIQPAKLEDSAVYLCASSYTELAQQETQYFGPGTRLLVL.

This clonotype was recorded a few times. The chain employs TRBV15 and TRBJ2-5, with unresolved D. This CDR3 has 13 residues. Germline V CDR1 and CDR2: LNHNV, YYDKDF (reference sequence). V was pared by 0 bases and J by 5 bases, with 7 bases between. CDR3 loop: CATSRDGRETQYF. The CDR3 DNA follows: TGTGCCACCAGCAGAGATGGCCGGGAGACCCAGTACTTC.

The chain links TRBV28 to TRBJ2-7; 9 nucleotides align to TRBD1. V lost 4 bases and J lost 4; bases outside the gene matches: 11. The CDR3 is 16 residues long. Germline V gene data show CDR1 as MDHEN and CDR2 as SYDVKM. CDR3 bases: TGTGCCAGCAGTTCCATCTCGGACAGGGGTCCGTACGAGCAGTACTTC. Amino acids: CASSSISDRGPYEQYF.

This clonotype came up many times. The chain uses TRBV12-3 or TRBV12-4 and TRBJ2-1; D may be TRBD2 (6 bases). The CDR3 loop spans 15 amino acids. Trimming cost V 4 bases and J 2 bases, with 12 bases left between them. CDR3 DNA: TGTGCCAGCAGTTCCTCGGGGGTGGCCTACAATGAGCAGTTCTTC. Its protein is CASSSSGVAYNEQFF.

This clonotype was found many times. The genes are TRBV5-6 and TRBJ2-2; 7 bases agree with TRBD1. The trim removed 3 bases at V and 5 bases at J, leaving 7 bases unmatched. The CDR3 length is 15 residues. CDR1 and CDR2 from the germline V gene are SGHDT and YYEEEE. The CDR3 loop is CASSYDRVRTGELFF. CDR3 sequence (DNA): TGTGCCAGCAGCTATGACAGGGTCAGGACCGGGGAGCTGTTTTTT.

This clonotype was observed a few times. The rearrangement links TRBV9 to TRBJ2-5, with a weak D call TRBD2 (6 bases). V lost 0 bases, J lost 5 bases, and 11 bases lay in between. This CDR3 is built from 14 residues. CDR1 and CDR2 from the germline V gene are SGDLS and YYNGEE. CDR3 coding DNA: TGTGCCAGCAGCGTAGCCCCGGGAGTGGAGACCCAGTACTTC. This translates into CASSVAPGVETQYF. Combining the CDR3 with reference TRBV9 and TRBJ2-5 gives the whole variable domain DSGVTQTPKHLITATGQRVTLRCSPRSGDLSVYWYQQSLDQGLQFLIQYYNGEERAKGNILERFSAQQFPDLHSELNLSSLELGDSALYFCASSVAPGVETQYFGPGTRLLVL.

Ten or more counts support this clonotype. V usage is TRBV28 and J usage is TRBJ2-7; tentative D call: TRBD2 (6 bases). The germline V gene encodes CDR1 MDHEN and CDR2 SYDVKM. V shed 5 bases and J shed 3 bases, with 14 bases lying between them. The length of the CDR3 is 14 residues. The CDR3 loop is CASSLRGTDYEQYV. The CDR3 DNA reads TGTGCCAGCAGTCTCCGGGGGACCGACTACGAGCAGTACGTC.

This clonotype came up many times. The rearrangement links TRBV3-1 to TRBJ2-7; D not certain. The CDR3 spans 12 residues. With 1 base removed from V and 3 bases from J, the gap between germline ends came to 4 bases. Germline V CDR1 and CDR2: LGHDT, YNNKEL (reference sequence). CDR3 coding DNA: TGTGCCAGCAGCCAAGGGGACTACGAGCAGTACGTC. Its translation is CASSQGDYEQYV.

This clonotype was found a few times. The rearrangement uses TRBV11-3 and TRBJ2-1, with D hard to call. V was cut by 1 base and J by 10 bases, with 14 bases left in between. The germline V gene encodes CDR1 SGHNT and CDR2 YENEEA. This CDR3 has 14 amino acids. The DNA for the CDR3 is TGTGCCAGCAGCTTAGTCCCCCTGAGCTGGGAGCAGTTCTTC. This encodes CASSLVPLSWEQFF.

The genes are TRBV28 and TRBJ2-5; 9 bases match TRBD1. The V and J ends lost 5 bases and 5 bases, in that order; junction bases with no gene match: 9. The CDR3 runs to 15 residues. The germline gives CDR1 MDHEN, CDR2 SYDVKM. This CDR3 is CASSTPGQGVETQYF. The CDR3 DNA reads as TGTGCCAGCAGTACCCCGGGACAGGGTGTGGAGACCCAGTACTTC. Complete variable domain (other parts from reference TRBV28 and TRBJ2-5): DVKVTQSSRYLVKRTGEKVFLECVQDMDHENMFWYRQDPGLGLRLIYFSYDVKMKEKGDIPEGYSVSREKKERFSLILESASTNQTSMYLCASSTPGQGVETQYFGPGTRLLVL.

CDR3 nucleotide sequence: TGTGCCAGCAGCTTTAGGCTAGCGGCATTCAGTGAGCAGTTCTTC. It specifies CASSFRLAAFSEQFF. The V gene is TRBV7-6, the J gene TRBJ2-1; 7 bases map to TRBD2. Trimming at V came to 3 bases and at J to 9 bases, leaving 11 bases not matched to a gene. From germline, CDR1 is SGHVS and CDR2 FNYEAQ. There are 15 residues in the CDR3.

This clonotype was seen a few times. V is TRBV12-3 or TRBV12-4 and J is TRBJ1-2; the D gene is possibly TRBD1 (6 bases). Trimming took off 0 bases at V and 3 bases at J, with 14 bases between the two ends. The length of the CDR3 is 16 residues. The CDR3 spells CASSLARGGADYGYTF. The DNA for the CDR3 is TGTGCCAGCAGTTTAGCGAGGGGGGGCGCAGACTATGGCTACACCTTC.

This clonotype came up a few times. V is TRBV5-5 and J is TRBJ2-2; 7 bases match TRBD1. With 2 bases clipped from V and 3 bases from J, the junction kept 4 bases outside the gene matches. Looked up from germline, CDR1 is SGHKS and CDR2 is YYEKEE (reference sequence). This CDR3 has 15 residues. The CDR3 region is CASSFKGADTGELFF. The CDR3 DNA follows: TGTGCCAGCAGCTTTAAGGGGGCAGACACCGGGGAGCTGTTTTTT. Based on the CDR3 plus reference TRBV5-5 and TRBJ2-2, the full variable domain is DAGVTQSPTHLIKTRGQQVTLRCSPISGHKSVSWYQQVLGQGPQFIFQYYEKEERGRGNFPDRFSARQFPNYSSELNVNALLLGDSALYLCASSFKGADTGELFFGEGSRLTVL.